The clone carrying this TCR beta chain occurred once. The antigen is unknown. The donors were members of the 120-subject validation cohort (separate from the roughly 680-subject first cohort). This sample was taken from a study of cytomegalovirus exposure and HLA in healthy donors. General study results and limits: 150 to 200 TCR beta chains were listed as cytomegalovirus-associated.

Sequenced by immunoSEQ multiplex PCR; TCRdb stores in-frame clones only, minus some. The table records more than 95,000 clones, around nine tenths of them present only once. The receptor was isolated from a woman aged 18-29 years in good health and CMV-seronegative. Sequenced material: PBMCs.

CDR3 protein: CSVAGTGGGEQYF. CDR3 nucleotide sequence: TGCAGCGTTGCCGGGACGGGGGGTGGGGAGCAGTACTTC. This rearrangement joins TRBV29-1 to TRBJ2-7; 7 bases map to TRBD2. The germline CDR1 and CDR2 sequences are SQVTM and ANQGSEA. CDR3 length: 13 amino acids. Trimming took 4 bases from V and 7 from J; bases not matched to a gene: 10.